This T cell receptor (beta chain) was found in a study of shared clonotypes between healthy human individuals. The wider study: Samples came from two female and a few male donors aged 18 to 49.

The CDR3 sequence is 14 residues long. Germline trimming cut 5 bases from V and 1 base from J; bases unmatched to any gene: 4. CDR1 is SNHLY and CDR2 is FYNNEI in the germline V gene. Study outcomes and limitations: Larger estimated richness was generally recorded for naive subsets relative to memory subsets.

Some clones are missing from TCRdb's copy, which holds only in-frame ones; the method was immunoSEQ multiplex PCR. Of fewer than 2.5 million clones listed, 93% are singletons. In the case of this clone: The antigen is not known.

The TCR originated in a man aged 18 to 35 in good health. Some clones in this sample may be carry-over from other donors' samples. V usage is TRBV2 and J usage is TRBJ2-5; TRBD1 matches at 7 bases. The sequenced sample was naive CD4+ T cells from PBMCs. Subset specified: CD45RA+ positively selected. The CDR3 spells CASSRDSIQETQYF. The CDR3 nucleotides read TGTGCCAGCAGTCGGGACAGCATCCAAGAGACCCAGTACTTC.